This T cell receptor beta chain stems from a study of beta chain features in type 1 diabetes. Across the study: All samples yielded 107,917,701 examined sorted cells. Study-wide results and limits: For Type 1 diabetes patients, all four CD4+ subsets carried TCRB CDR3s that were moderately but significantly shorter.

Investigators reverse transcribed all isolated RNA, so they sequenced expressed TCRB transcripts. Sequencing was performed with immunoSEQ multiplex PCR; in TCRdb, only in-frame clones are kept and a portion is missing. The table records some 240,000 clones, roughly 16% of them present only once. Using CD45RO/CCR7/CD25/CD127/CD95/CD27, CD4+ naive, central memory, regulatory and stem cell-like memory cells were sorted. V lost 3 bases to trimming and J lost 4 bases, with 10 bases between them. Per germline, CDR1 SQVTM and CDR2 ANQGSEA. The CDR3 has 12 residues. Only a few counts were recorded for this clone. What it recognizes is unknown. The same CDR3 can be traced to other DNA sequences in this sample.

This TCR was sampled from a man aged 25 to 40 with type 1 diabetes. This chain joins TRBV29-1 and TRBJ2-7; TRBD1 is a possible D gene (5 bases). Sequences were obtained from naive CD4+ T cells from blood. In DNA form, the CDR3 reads TGCAGCGTTGAGACGCAGGGATACGAGCAGTACTTC. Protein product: CSVETQGYEQYF.